This T cell receptor beta chain was observed in a study of cytomegalovirus exposure and HLA in healthy donors (dated by TCRdb to 2016 to 2017). In the study overall: An earlier analysis of roughly 630 of the donors reported about 250 Gb of sequence data and around 110 million unique TCR beta sequences from around 200 million T cells. Roughly 320 gigabases of sequencing data and 75 million to 85 million unique TCR sequences made up an early release that covered several hundred HLA-typed donors. Of the 300 to 500 genotyped donors, 65% to 90% were placed in the genetic ancestry cluster associated with self-reported Caucasian donors. The study was designed to test whether signatures of past pathogen exposure could be identified by cataloging public T cell receptors. The T cell repertoires of 666 subjects were profiled by immunosequencing and related to cytomegalovirus serostatus. Along with the approximately 700-subject first cohort, a separate validation cohort of around 110 different subjects was used. To predict cytomegalovirus infection status, the study brought together high-throughput TCR immunosequencing, statistical association of individual TCRs with disease status, and machine learning. To study patterns of TCR occurrence, a later analysis re-analyzed previously published TCR beta repertoires from under 750 donors and added high-resolution HLA genotyping. Rather than drawing on any new phenotypic data, the later analysis identified candidate immune exposures from TCR beta sequences and the way those sequences occurred across donors. An earlier analysis of some 500 of the donors used high-throughput TCR beta sequencing to judge whether each TCR beta V gene segment behaved as functional or pseudogenic. Donor age, sex, ethnicity and CMV serostatus were compiled together with the repertoire data. In a later genetic analysis, genome-wide SNP genotypes for about 55% of the roughly 670 donors were used, and that subset was treated as a discovery cohort. Every repertoire in the discovery cohort had been generated on one and the same sequencing platform. HLA typing covered class I and class II loci at four-digit resolution. Typing coverage varied by locus: 629-630 donors for A, B, C, DRB1 and DQB1; approximately 500 for DQA1; over 600 for DPA1; 400 to 480 for DPB1. About five DR-DQ haplotypes were treated as single units for association and clustering because of strong linkage in the cohort. On average, around 240,000 unique TCR beta nucleotide sequences were sequenced per donor among some 430 genotyped donors of the cohort, with around 19% of those sequences being non-productive. What the authors observed across the whole study: Roughly uniform sequencing depth across donors was assumed in presence/absence analyses, although this assumption may not hold. When HLA alleles, especially DR and DQ, strongly co-occurred, attributing TCR associations to individual alleles was difficult. The only immune exposure information available for the cohort was CMV serostatus. HLA typing was unavailable for some donors at each locus, so association tests used only the typed subset. In this cohort, only TCR beta chains were sequenced, and detectable features were limited by the absence of alpha or paired-chain data. The authors suggested that the approach could potentially be generalized to other disease states and immunological phenotypes. In vitro tests confirmed that a few of the cytomegalovirus-associated TCR beta chains recognize cytomegalovirus antigens. In a later analysis, the rate of TCR association differed among HLA loci, with DRB1 alleles having the most associated TCRs and HLA-C alleles having the fewest. The classifier was reported to diagnose cytomegalovirus status with high specificity and sensitivity in both the original and validation cohorts. In a later genetic analysis, fewer N-insertions in productive TCRs were reported among donors in an Asian-associated ancestry cluster than the roughly 700-donor mean. The earlier analysis of a few hundred of the donors excluded roughly 16 rarely observed V segments, including chromosome 9 orphons, because counts were too low. A later analysis associated 16,951 TCR beta sequences with specific HLA alleles at a false discovery rate of 0.05. Most TCR sequences were observed very rarely across donors, whereas some public TCRs were present in many individuals. Several of the top co-occurrence clusters appeared to be linked to parvovirus B19, influenza, CMV and Epstein-Barr virus, according to a later analysis. In a later genetic analysis, a missense DCLRE1C variant was associated with V-gene and J-gene trimming of TCR beta chains, and the association was replicated in an independent cohort. Linkage disequilibrium might explain the correlated functional status among segregating V segments, but an unknown experimental factor could not be ruled out. In the study, around 150 TCR beta chains were listed as associated with cytomegalovirus. A further reported finding was that TCR beta sequences accurately predicted the HLA-A and HLA-B alleles for most subjects in the first cohort. Some IMGT-functional V segments, including TRBV6-2 and TRBV6-3, could not be distinguished by the 87-base-pair reads and were therefore excluded. A group of highly shared sequence variants was considered likely to be a technical artifact of the sequencing pipeline. In a later analysis, HLA-associated TCR beta chains showed more clonal expansion and lower generation probabilities than non-associated chains that were equally common. In an earlier analysis of 587 of the donors, most TCR beta V segments were observed in productive rearrangements about 87% or about 30% of the time, broadly matching IMGT annotations. In a later analysis, most CMV-associated TCR beta chains were found to appear HLA-restricted, with HLA associations seemingly driven largely by CMV exposure.

Worth noting for this clone: No cognate antigen has been identified for it. Base qualities are not recorded, but no much larger clone differs from it by a single base.

Libraries were constructed by the immunoSEQ multiplex PCR assay. For the multiplex PCR, a mixture combining 60 forward primers for TCR Vbeta segments and 13 reverse primers for TCR Jbeta segments was used. The CDR3 region of rearranged TCR beta genes was amplified from genomic DNA by a multiplex PCR assay. The amplified TCR beta libraries were sequenced on the Illumina HiSeq System as 87-base-pair reads. From the authors' description of their analysis: A later analysis counted around 72 million unique TCR beta chains across the 650 to 700 repertoires, and some 11 million of these chains were shared by at least two donors. A nearest-neighbor algorithm error-corrected the raw reads and collapsed the reads into unique sequences, merging closely related sequences to remove PCR and sequencing errors. Alignment of CDR3 sequences to IMGT reference sequences was used to assign V, D and J gene segments. Each retained sequence needed at least a six-nucleotide match to both a V gene segment and a J gene segment. A rearrangement was called productive if the CDR3 had no stop codons and remained in frame with V and J, and every other rearrangement was called non-productive. Following IMGT convention, CDR3 was defined as the stretch from the second conserved V-encoded cysteine to the conserved J-encoded phenylalanine. The earlier analysis of about 640 of the donors excluded any sequence lacking an unambiguous match to a single V gene segment. In an earlier analysis of 500 to 750 of the donors, V segments were called functional above 56.7% productive rearrangements and were called segregating when the between-donor standard deviation exceeded 5%. To diagnose cytomegalovirus status from the catalog of TCR beta chain sequences, a statistical classification framework was built. In a later analysis, TCR nucleotide sequences were compared against IMGT/GENE-DB human TR gene sequences so that V and J genes could be assigned. Using the TCRdist pipeline, a later analysis assigned CDR3 sequences along with most-parsimonious VDJ recombination scenarios. A later analysis defined each TCR beta chain by its CDR3 amino acid sequence plus V-gene family, and excluded reads lacking a unique V-gene family. As a way to deal with suspected cross-contamination and a sequencing artifact, a later analysis dropped 592 nucleotide sequences that were highly shared and had low generation probability. In a later analysis, a clonal expansion index was calculated for each public chain from normalized within-repertoire ranks of inferred template counts. Generation probabilities in a later analysis came from a VDJ recombination model fitted to out-of-frame rearrangements, and those results were checked against IGoR. Hypergeometric tests were used in a later analysis to score TCR-TCR, TCR-HLA and TCR-CMV co-occurrence, with a repertoire-size bias correction applied to the TCR pairs. To estimate false discovery rates, a later analysis permuted the HLA or CMV assignments 20 times. A later analysis grouped co-occurring TCRs with DBSCAN, adding TCRdist sequence similarity when clustering within HLA-allele-positive subsets. Repertoires with fewer than 30,000 or more than 120,000 public chains were left out of co-occurrence clustering, as were a handful of repertoires with anomalous nucleotide sharing. Held by TCRdb, this immuneACCESS table contains in-frame sequences only and omits some clones. Under half of the omission traces to an unresolved V gene where checked; the cause of the rest is unknown. That table gives V, J and clone size, and the DNA gave D and trimming. The sample yields fewer than 120,000 clones; over 65% were counted once. The ten largest make up about an eighth of the sample.

In total, over 600 healthy bone marrow donors made up the cohort. Cohort members were all nominally healthy when sampled, although unrecorded immune exposures were likely present. The donor tested CMV seropositive, placing the donor among the 250 to 350 seropositive members of the cohort. Every donor gave a peripheral blood sample, and the peripheral blood mononuclear cells from that sample were used for TCR beta sequencing. The Qiagen DNeasy Blood Extraction Kit was used to extract genomic DNA from the blood cell samples. The CDR1 and CDR2 encoded by the germline V gene are SGHTA and FQGNSA. Including cysteine and phenylalanine, the CDR3 has 15 amino acids. Just the 45-base CDR3 DNA is kept, in frame starting at base 1. V drops 5 bases and J drops 1 base, leaving 14 bases in between.

The V gene is TRBV7-2 and the J gene is TRBJ1-1; too little of a D gene remains to name it. Sequencing was performed on PBMCs. This sequence originates from a man aged 30-40 years in good health and CMV-seropositive. CDR3 sequence: CASSARGGENTEAFF. The DNA sequence follows: TGTGCCAGCAGCGCACGGGGAGGTGAGAACACTGAAGCTTTCTTT.